The present TCR beta chain was sequenced within a study of somatic mutations in cytotoxic T cells in rheumatoid arthritis. Comments on this clone: What it binds is unknown.

General study results and limits: The study found CD8+ clonality increased with age in rheumatoid arthritis patients, not healthy controls. Measured CD8+ T-cell clonality, a value compared between rheumatoid arthritis patients and age-matched healthy controls, did not differ significantly.

Method: immunoSEQ multiplex PCR; TCRdb's copy keeps in-frame clones and lacks some. The sample shows tens of thousands of clones, more than 65% of them seen only once. There are 14 residues in the CDR3. Germline V gene lookup returns CDR1 MNHEY and CDR2 SVGAGI. Trimming removed 0 bases from V and 5 bases from J, with 8 bases in between. The rearrangement uses TRBV6-5 and TRBJ2-1, with D tentatively TRBD2 (5 bases). Sequenced: CD8+ T cells sorted from blood. This TCR derives from an adult with rheumatoid arthritis. The CDR3 loop is CASSYSDWNNEQFF. CDR3 in DNA: TGTGCCAGCAGTTACTCGGACTGGAACAATGAGCAGTTCTTC.